Described below is a single TCR beta chain sequence and its context. The assay was immunoSEQ multiplex PCR, and TCRdb's table has in-frame clones only and misses some. The data hold approximately 670,000 clones, with approximately 90% observed a single time. This specimen comes from a study of blood T cell repertoires in COVID-19. About the research overall: Sources were T cells, B-cell-depleted T cells, or PBMCs; the material itself was cDNA or gDNA.

This CDR3 region has 13 residues. The V gene lost 5 bases and the J gene lost 10 bases, with 17 bases spanning the gap. The rearrangement uses TRBV12-3 or TRBV12-4 and TRBJ1-1, with D possibly matching TRBD1 (5 bases). The material sequenced was peripheral blood. This TCR came from a young woman with acute or convalescent COVID-19. This CDR3 reads CASSPDSPLGAFF. In nucleotides, the CDR3 is TGTGCCAGCAGTCCCGACAGCCCCCTGGGAGCTTTCTTT.